This entry describes one T cell receptor (beta chain). Its cognate antigen has yet to be identified. Base quality data are lacking; no much larger clone is found one base away. Deletion took 6 bases off V and 2 bases off J, with a span of 14 bases between the germline ends. The cysteine opens and the valine closes a CDR3 of 14 amino acids. Kept here is only the CDR3 DNA, which spans 42 bases and is read in frame from base 1. From a lookup of the germline V gene, CDR1 and CDR2 are MDHEN and SYDVKM. This sample was taken from a study of CD8 T cells in ankylosing spondylitis (TCRdb year 2017). For the study in its entirety: To find TCR variants linked to disease, the study profiled T cell receptor beta repertoires in ankylosing spondylitis patients and healthy donors. In total, the full study cohort was made up of some 110 healthy donors and approximately 24 ankylosing spondylitis patients. Peripheral blood was sampled, and synovial fluid was also collected from ankylosing spondylitis patients. The research as a whole found: Some motif variants were previously reported in synovial fluid and blood of reactive arthritis patients, suggesting common disease-initiation mechanisms. The disease-linked clones showed a CD8+ phenotype and occurred at relatively low frequencies in peripheral blood. Significant enrichment of the disease-linked clones was reported in matched synovial fluid samples from ankylosing spondylitis patients. Blood from ankylosing spondylitis patients appeared to be characterized by a TCR beta motif made up of seven or eight highly homologous amino acid variants.

The instrument was an Illumina HiSeq 2500. Quantitative 5'-RACE with molecular barcodes was used to prepare TCR beta libraries. As for how the authors treated the data: To identify disease-linked TCR variants, a new computational method was used, one built on a probabilistic model of VDJ rearrangement. TCRdb handled the public reads itself, with Q25 trimming in fastp and clone calling in MiXCR, and kept productive beta chains. Duplicate CDR3 protein sequences are folded into a single record with the most common DNA and genes. V and J calls and clone size were set by TCRdb, not the authors. The sample table shows 80,000 to 90,000 distinct CDR3 sequences, and more than 25% are seen once. 45% to 65% of the sample is in the top ten clones.

The clonotype originates from a male donor with ankylosing spondylitis or in good health (not recorded which). The chain was built from TRBV28 and TRBJ2-7; no D segment can be confidently identified. The specimen sequenced was blood, either unsorted or a sorted T cell fraction (not recorded which). The DNA is TGTGCCAGCAGCCTTGAAGTTGCTCCCTACGAGCAGTACGTC. Translated, it reads CASSLEVAPYEQYV.